This T cell receptor (beta chain) originates from a study of cytomegalovirus exposure and HLA in healthy donors. The PCR was carried out with 60 Vbeta primers and 13 Jbeta primers. Only in-frame clones appear in the TCRdb table, and some are missing; sequencing was by immunoSEQ multiplex PCR. The sample lists approximately 140,000 clones, almost 85% occurring once. Study-wide results and limits: Most subjects' HLA-A and HLA-B alleles were reportedly predicted from TCR beta sequences.

On this clone itself: Its antigen is not identified.

This receptor was obtained from a boy younger than 10 in good health and CMV-seronegative. The specimen was PBMCs.

Here the CDR3 reads CASSRRGETQYF. CDR3 in DNA: TGCGCCAGCAGCCGAAGGGGGGAGACCCAGTACTTC. The chain uses TRBV4-1 and TRBJ2-5; D possibly corresponds to TRBD1 (6 bases). V was clipped by 4 bases and J by 5 bases, with 8 bases between them. The CDR3 covers 12 residues. Germline loops: CDR1 MGHRA, CDR2 YSYEKL.